This T cell receptor (beta chain) was found in a study of T cell repertoires in cytomegalovirus infection. General study findings and limits: CMV-specific HLA-C-restricted TCR beta clonotypes dominated the ex vivo response.

TCRdb re-derived calls from the reads in MiXCR, one entry per CDR3 protein. The sample carries 250,000 or so distinct CDR3 sequences, roughly an eighth recorded once. The CDR3 totals 13 residues. Germline CDR1 reads MNHNS; CDR2 reads SASEGT. V lost 10 bases to trimming and J lost 0 bases; unmatched junction nucleotides: 6. To note about this clonotype: The antigen is unknown.

The receptor's source is a human donor in good health (CMV status not recorded). Some clones in this sample may be carry-over from other donors' samples. Sequencing was carried out using PBMCs. The gene calls are TRBV6-1 and TRBJ2-7, with 7 bases identical to TRBD1. Here the CDR3 DNA reads TGTGCCACCGACGGGGACAGCTCCTACGAGCAGTACTTC. It codes for CATDGDSSYEQYF.